The T cell receptor (beta chain) described here comes from a study of blood T cell repertoires in COVID-19. With 4 bases removed from V and 3 bases from J, the gap between germline ends came to 9 bases. This CDR3 is 14 amino acids long. Germline-derived CDR1 and CDR2 are LNHNV and YYDKDF (reference sequence). The data were produced by immunoSEQ multiplex PCR, yet TCRdb's version contains in-frame clones alone and is incomplete. The sample lists roughly 100,000 clones, about 84% seen once, with 25% in the top ten. This receptor was taken from a man older than 75 with active or convalescent COVID-19. The chain recombines TRBV15 with TRBJ1-4; a possible D gene is TRBD1 (5 bases). Sequenced: peripheral blood. In DNA form, the CDR3 reads TGTGCCACCAGCAAGACAGTGGCTAATGAAAAACTGTTTTTT. Its translation is CATSKTVANEKLFF.